This TCR beta chain was documented in a study of T cells in Graves' hyperthyroidism and ophthalmopathy. Amplified TCR beta CDR3 regions derived from RNA transcripts. When the TCR CDR3 underwent first-round RT-PCR, the HTBI primer set was used. MiXCR was run by TCRdb on the multiplex PCR reads, yielding one entry per CDR3 protein. The table lists about 400,000 distinct CDR3 sequences, 12% to 15% of them singletons. There are 15 residues in the CDR3. CDR1 and CDR2 from the germline V gene are MDHEN and SYDVKM. With V trimmed by 5 bases and J by 4 bases, 4 bases remained unmatched. Extraction of PBMCs used roughly 9.3 ml of fresh peripheral blood. Findings of the study overall: Separating ophthalmopathy from stable hyperthyroidism was achieved by a 13 V-J model.

This clonotype occurred many times. The antigen remains undetermined. The receptor was derived from a woman aged 55-75 years with Graves' ophthalmopathy. The sample taken for sequencing was blood. The genes are TRBV28 and TRBJ2-3; 12 positions match TRBD2. CDR3: CASSGRTSGADTQYF. For the CDR3, the DNA is TGTGCCAGCAGTGGGAGGACTAGCGGGGCAGATACGCAGTATTTT.